This paragraph reports one T cell receptor beta chain. Its antigen is undetermined. Only one heparinised blood draw was taken per donor, and its volume averaged roughly 0.12 L. Since all of the isolated RNA was reverse transcribed, expressed TCRB transcripts were what got sequenced. TCRdb keeps only in-frame clones here, not all; method: immunoSEQ multiplex PCR. The sample has 400,000 to 450,000 clones, about 14% seen once. This sample is drawn from a study of beta chain features in type 1 diabetes. The trim removed 4 bases at V and 5 bases at J, leaving 7 bases unmatched. The CDR3 loop spans 14 amino acids. Per germline, CDR1 SGHNT and CDR2 YYREEE (reference sequence). General study findings and limits: A closer apparent resemblance between naive, central memory and Treg TCRB repertoires was seen in patients than in healthy donors.

Sequencing input: naive CD4+ T cells from blood. The chain joins TRBV5-4 to TRBJ2-5, with TRBD1 identical over 8 bases. This sequence originates from a man younger than 45 in good health. The DNA of the CDR3 is TGTGCCAGCAGCAGGGGACAGGCATGGGAGACCCAGTACTTC. This codes for CASSRGQAWETQYF.